The next 3 T cell receptor beta chains were all read from a single sample in a study of blood T cell repertoires in COVID-19. Profiling relied on immunoSEQ multiplex PCR, and the TCRdb table lists in-frame clones only, not all of them. The sample lists about 74,000 clones, 80% to 90% seen once, with approximately 2% in the top ten. Sequenced input: peripheral blood. These receptors were obtained from a woman older than 75 with active or convalescent COVID-19.

This clone has only a few counts. The V gene is TRBV6-2 or TRBV6-3, the J gene TRBJ2-2; D may be TRBD1 (6 bases). The V end was cut by 4 bases, the J end by 0 bases, with 15 bases between. The germline V gene has CDR1 MNHEY and CDR2 SVGEGT. The CDR3 is 17 amino acids. The CDR3 DNA sequence: TGTGCCAGCAGTTTAGGTCCGGGACAATCGAACACCGGGGAGCTGTTTTTT. Translation: CASSLGPGQSNTGELFF.

The gene calls are TRBV5-6 and TRBJ1-2; D not resolved. The length of the CDR3 is 13 residues. Germline CDR1 SGHDT, CDR2 YYEEEE. The V and J ends lost 6 bases and 7 bases respectively, with 16 bases between them. The CDR3 nucleotides are TGTGCCAGCACCCTGGGTGGATGGAGTGGCTACACCTTC. This translates into CASTLGGWSGYTF.

This sequence joins TRBV19 and TRBJ1-5; 9 bases line up with TRBD1. The CDR3 spans 16 residues. V shed 8 bases, J shed 3 bases, and the junction held 11 bases outside the gene matches. The germline V gene has CDR1 LNHDA and CDR2 SQIVND (reference sequence). The CDR3 protein is CASVPVGQGINQPQHF. CDR3 in DNA: TGTGCCAGTGTACCGGTGGGACAGGGAATCAATCAGCCCCAGCATTTT.